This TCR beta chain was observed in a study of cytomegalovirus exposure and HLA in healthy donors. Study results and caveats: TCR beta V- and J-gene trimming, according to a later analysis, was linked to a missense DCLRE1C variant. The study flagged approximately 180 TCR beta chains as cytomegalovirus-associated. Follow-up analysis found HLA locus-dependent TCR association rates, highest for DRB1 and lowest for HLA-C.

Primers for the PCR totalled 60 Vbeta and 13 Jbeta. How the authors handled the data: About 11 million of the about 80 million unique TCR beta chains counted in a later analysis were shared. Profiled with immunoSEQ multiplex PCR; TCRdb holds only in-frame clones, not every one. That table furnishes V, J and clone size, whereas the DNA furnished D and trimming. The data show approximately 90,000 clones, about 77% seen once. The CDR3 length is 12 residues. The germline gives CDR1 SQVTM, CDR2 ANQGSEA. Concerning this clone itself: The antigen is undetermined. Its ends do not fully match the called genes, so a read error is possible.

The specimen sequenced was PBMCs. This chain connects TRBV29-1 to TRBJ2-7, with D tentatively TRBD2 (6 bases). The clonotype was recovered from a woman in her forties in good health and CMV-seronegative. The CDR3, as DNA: TGCAGCGTTGGGGACTCCGGGTACGAGGAGTACTTC. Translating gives CSVGDSGYEEYF.